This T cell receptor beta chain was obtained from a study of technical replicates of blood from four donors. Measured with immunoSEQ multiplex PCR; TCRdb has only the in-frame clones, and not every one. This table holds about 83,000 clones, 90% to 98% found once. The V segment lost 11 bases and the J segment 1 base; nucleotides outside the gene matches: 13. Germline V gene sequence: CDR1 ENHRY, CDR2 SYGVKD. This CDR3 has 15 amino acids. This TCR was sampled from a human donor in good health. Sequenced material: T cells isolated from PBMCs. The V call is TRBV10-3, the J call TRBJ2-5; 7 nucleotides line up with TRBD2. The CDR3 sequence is CAVSVLLAPQETQYF. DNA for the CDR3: TGTGCCGTCTCCGTTTTACTAGCGCCCCAAGAGACCCAGTACTTC.